Presented here are 24 T cell receptor beta chains from one specimen sequenced in a study of siplizumab effects on memory and regulatory T cells. Profiled with immunoSEQ multiplex PCR; TCRdb holds only in-frame clones, not every one. The data hold under 100,000 clones, with about 94% observed a single time. The source material was non-Treg CD4+ T cells sorted from blood. Receptors were obtained from a human donor in good health.

This chain uses TRBV27 with TRBJ1-1; possibly TRBD1 for D (5 bases). V was clipped by 7 bases and J by 4 bases, with 22 bases between them. The CDR3 extends over 16 amino acids. Germline V lookup: CDR1 MNHEY, CDR2 SMNVEV (reference sequence). DNA of the CDR3: TGTGCCAGCATAAACAGGAGGGCGGGAAGGGGCACTGAAGCTTTCTTT. Translating it yields CASINRRAGRGTEAFF.

This clone was seen just once. Here the CDR3 DNA reads TGTGCCAGCAGTTCACGGGAGACCCAGTACTTC. Its protein product is CASSSRETQYF. The chain recombines TRBV6-5 with TRBJ2-5; the D is unclear. This CDR3 has 11 amino acids. The V end was cut by 4 bases, the J end by 5 bases, with 5 bases between. Germline CDR1 MNHEY, CDR2 SVGAGI.

The chain uses TRBV29-1 and TRBJ1-5; D not resolved. Germline V gives CDR1 SQVTM, CDR2 ANQGSEA. This CDR3 region has 10 residues. Trimming cost V 6 bases and J 5 bases, with 5 bases left between them. The CDR3 region is CSVRDQPQHF. The CDR3 DNA reads as TGCAGCGTACGAGATCAGCCCCAGCATTTT.

The V call is TRBV29-1, the J call TRBJ2-7; D is ambiguous. Germline-derived CDR1 and CDR2 are SQVTM and ANQGSEA. The CDR3 is 13 residues long. Trimming shortened V by 0 bases and J by 7 bases, and 13 bases separated the two germline ends. The CDR3 loop reads CSVEDSFLREQYF. The CDR3 DNA reads as TGCAGCGTTGAAGACAGCTTCCTTAGGGAGCAGTACTTC.

The rearrangement joins TRBV28 to TRBJ1-2; D is undetermined. CDR3 length equals 14 residues. The V and J ends lost 3 bases and 5 bases respectively, with 13 bases between them. Germline V gene lookup returns CDR1 MDHEN and CDR2 SYDVKM. The CDR3 reads CASSLRQKSYGYTF. Written as DNA, the CDR3 is TGTGCCAGCAGTTTGAGGCAGAAATCTTATGGCTACACCTTC.

This clone was observed a single time. The chain joins TRBV5-1 to TRBJ1-2, with D perhaps TRBD1 (6 bases). The CDR3 length is 16 residues. CDR1 is SGHRS and CDR2 is YFSETQ in the germline V gene. V was clipped by 4 bases and J by 5 bases, with 21 bases between them. This CDR3 reads CASSLGGRGDLYGYTF. The CDR3, as DNA: TGCGCCAGCAGCCTGGGGGGCCGGGGCGATTTATATGGCTACACCTTC. Together with reference TRBV5-1 and TRBJ1-2, the CDR3 gives the full variable domain: KAGVTQTPRYLIKTRGQQVTLSCSPISGHRSVSWYQQTPGQGLQFLFEYFSETQRNKGNFPGRFSGRQFSNSRSEMNVSTLELGDSALYLCASSLGGRGDLYGYTFGSGTRLTVV.

The chain combines TRBV7-8 with TRBJ1-4, with 8 bases that match TRBD1. Looked up from germline, CDR1 is SGHVS and CDR2 is FQNEAQ. This CDR3 is 13 amino acids long. Germline trimming cut 10 bases from V and 4 bases from J; bases unmatched to any gene: 5. CDR3 sequence reads: CATAGGLNEKLFF. The CDR3 DNA sequence: TGTGCCACAGCAGGGGGCCTTAATGAAAAACTGTTTTTT.

The rearrangement links TRBV19 to TRBJ2-2; possibly TRBD1 for D (5 bases). Germline V gene data show CDR1 as LNHDA and CDR2 as SQIVND (reference sequence). The length of the CDR3 is 15 residues. V lost 3 bases, J lost 5 bases, and 13 bases lay in between. CDR3 DNA sequence: TGTGCCAGTAGTATCGTCCTTCAGGGTACCGGGGAGCTGTTTTTT. Its translation: CASSIVLQGTGELFF.

The chain couples TRBV9 to TRBJ2-1; TRBD1 matches at 8 bases. V shed 0 bases, J shed 5 bases, and the junction held 1 base outside the gene matches. The germline CDR1 and CDR2 sequences are SGDLS and YYNGEE. This CDR3 contains 14 residues. The CDR3 DNA reads as TGTGCCAGCAGCGTAGGGACAGGGAACAATGAGCAGTTCTTC. This encodes CASSVGTGNNEQFF.

The chain couples TRBV29-1 to TRBJ2-7; D is tentatively TRBD1 or TRBD2 (5 bases each). In germline, CDR1 is SQVTM, CDR2 ANQGSEA. There are 15 residues in the CDR3. With 7 bases removed from V and 1 base from J, the gap between germline ends came to 20 bases. The CDR3 DNA sequence: TGCAGCGCCAACAGATTAACCGGGGCATCCTACGAGCAGTACTTC. Translation: CSANRLTGASYEQYF.

The chain has TRBV19 and TRBJ2-3; unclear D gene. Germline values: CDR1 LNHDA, CDR2 SQIVND (reference sequence). The CDR3 extends over 11 amino acids. V lost 6 bases to trimming and J lost 4 bases, with 5 bases between them. CDR3: CASRTADTQYF. CDR3 bases: TGTGCCAGTAGAACCGCAGATACGCAGTATTTT.

The chain recombines TRBV7-9 with TRBJ2-5; D may be TRBD2 (5 bases). This CDR3 region has 14 residues. CDR1 and CDR2 from the germline V gene are SEHNR and FQNEAQ (reference sequence). V lost 5 bases and J 5 bases, leaving 15 bases between the germline ends. The CDR3 spells CASSVGGFVETQYF. For the CDR3, the DNA is TGTGCCAGCAGCGTCGGCGGGTTTGTTGAGACCCAGTACTTC.

The chain employs TRBV30 and TRBJ2-7; 8 bases agree with TRBD1. Germline V gene data show CDR1 as GTSNPN and CDR2 as SVGIG (reference sequence). The V gene end was trimmed by 2 bases and the J gene end by 1 base; junction bases not matched to a gene: 7. CDR3 size: 15 residues. CDR3 residues: CAWSFDRGHSYEQYF. CDR3 nucleotides: TGTGCCTGGAGTTTTGACAGGGGACATTCCTACGAGCAGTACTTC.

The rearrangement uses TRBV18 and TRBJ2-4; D assignment may be TRBD1 or TRBD2 (5 bases each). Germline V gene sequence: CDR1 KGHSH, CDR2 LQKENI. Trimming cost V 3 bases and J 2 bases, with 8 bases left between them. This CDR3 is 14 amino acids long. The CDR3 sequence is CASSPRESKNIQYF. CDR3 in DNA: TGTGCCAGCTCACCCAGGGAGTCCAAAAACATTCAGTACTTC.

The genes are TRBV7-9 and TRBJ2-1; D remains ambiguous. This CDR3 has 14 amino acids. Per the germline V gene, CDR1 is SEHNR and CDR2 is FQNEAQ (reference sequence). Trimming took off 5 bases at V and 8 bases at J, with 16 bases between the two ends. The CDR3 nucleotides are TGTGCCAGCAGCCCTTCCACCCCCCTACATGAGCAGTTCTTC. It translates to CASSPSTPLHEQFF.

The CDR3 DNA reads as TGTGCCAGCTCACGCCGACCGGGACAGGGACCCGAAAAACTGTTTTTT. It is translated as CASSRRPGQGPEKLFF. This chain uses TRBV18 with TRBJ1-4, with 9 bases identical to TRBD1. Losses at the gene ends were 4 bases for V and 8 bases for J; bases not matched to a gene: 11. Germline V gene sequence: CDR1 KGHSH, CDR2 LQKENI. CDR3 length: 16 amino acids.

This chain connects TRBV18 to TRBJ1-2; a possible D gene is TRBD1 (6 bases). V shed 3 bases and J shed 7 bases, with 15 bases lying between them. Per germline, CDR1 KGHSH and CDR2 LQKENI. This CDR3 spans 14 amino acids. In nucleotides, the CDR3 is TGTGCCAGCTCACCCACAGGGAACTTAGGTGGCTACACCTTC. It specifies CASSPTGNLGGYTF.

The V call is TRBV28, the J call TRBJ1-2; the D gene is possibly TRBD1 (5 bases). The germline CDR1 and CDR2 sequences are MDHEN and SYDVKM. The CDR3 extends over 14 amino acids. Trimming removed 3 bases from V and 3 bases from J, with 11 bases in between. The CDR3: CASSFLEGYYGYTF. The CDR3 coding sequence is TGTGCCAGCAGTTTTCTCGAGGGGTACTATGGCTACACCTTC.

This chain uses TRBV20-1 with TRBJ2-3, with D unclear. This CDR3 has 11 amino acids. Germline values: CDR1 DFQATT, CDR2 SNEGSKA (reference sequence). The V and J ends lost 3 bases and 2 bases respectively, with 3 bases between them. Here the CDR3 DNA reads TGCAGTGCTAGCAACACAGATACGCAGTATTTT. Its protein product is CSASNTDTQYF.

The chain carries TRBV7-2 and TRBJ2-3; TRBD1 aligns across 9 bases. V shed 6 bases and J 10 bases; nucleotides not matched to a gene: 5. CDR1 is SGHTA, CDR2 FQGNSA, per germline. This CDR3 is built from 12 residues. CDR3 in DNA: TGTGCCAGCAGTAACCGGGACAGGGCGCAGTATTTT. Translated, it gives CASSNRDRAQYF.

The chain carries TRBV5-4 and TRBJ2-1, with 9 bases lining up with TRBD1. This CDR3 has 17 residues. Germline assignment: CDR1 SGHNT and CDR2 YYREEE (reference sequence). The V and J ends lost 0 bases and 8 bases, in that order; junction bases with no gene match: 12. The DNA of the CDR3 is TGTGCCAGCAGCTTGGCTGGGGGTGGGACAGGGATGGATGAGCAGTTCTTC. Residues: CASSLAGGGTGMDEQFF.

The J gene is TRBJ2-3, the V gene TRBV28; TRBD2 aligns across 8 bases. The V segment lost 5 bases and the J segment 6 bases; nucleotides outside the gene matches: 13. The CDR3 runs to 16 residues. Germline V gene lookup returns CDR1 MDHEN and CDR2 SYDVKM. CDR3 in amino acids: CASSTVAGKGGDTQYF. CDR3 bases: TGTGCCAGCAGTACCGTAGCGGGAAAGGGAGGGGATACGCAGTATTTT.

V usage is TRBV10-1 and J usage is TRBJ1-4, with unresolved D. The CDR3 loop spans 13 amino acids. Trimming left V 2 bases short and J 8 bases short, with 9 bases between. The germline V gene has CDR1 WNHNN and CDR2 SYGVQD (reference sequence). CDR3 coding DNA: TGCGCCAGCAGTGAGAGGGTGGGCGAAAAACTGTTTTTT. It yields the protein CASSERVGEKLFF.

The chain has TRBV28 and TRBJ1-2; 9 bases fit TRBD1. CDR1 and CDR2 (germline): MDHEN, SYDVKM. The CDR3 totals 14 residues. Trimming removed 6 bases from V and 10 bases from J; junction bases left unmatched: 12. In DNA form, the CDR3 reads TGTGCCAGCAGCCCCGACGGGACAGGGCAAGCCTACACCTTC. As protein: CASSPDGTGQAYTF.